This T cell receptor (beta chain) was sequenced during a study of T cells after yellow fever vaccination. Study-wide findings and caveats: FACS-sorted repertoires might harbor abundant contaminating clonotypes from the bulk population. The secondary response peaked faster, at day 5 versus 15, but was weaker. Clonotypes appearing in both CD4 and CD8 compartments existed, and their share was small.

The CDR3 has 14 residues. CDR1 is SGHNT, CDR2 YYREEE, per germline (reference sequence). The V end lost 4 bases, the J end lost 2 bases, and 7 bases lay between the germline ends. UMIs were added to TCR cDNA along with a universal primer site when it was made by 5'RACE template switching. TCRdb fed the 5' RACE reads into MiXCR, producing one record per CDR3 protein. The data hold under 550,000 distinct CDR3 sequences, with roughly a fifth observed a single time. With regard to this clonotype: The antigen remains unidentified.

The TCR originated in a man between 18 and 35 years old who received the YFV17D yellow fever vaccine. The chain employs TRBV5-4 and TRBJ2-6; D gene unclear. The sequences come from PBMCs, collected about 21 days after the first yellow fever vaccination. This chain's CDR3 is CASSRNPGANVLTF. CDR3 bases: TGTGCCAGCAGCAGGAACCCTGGGGCCAACGTCCTGACTTTC.